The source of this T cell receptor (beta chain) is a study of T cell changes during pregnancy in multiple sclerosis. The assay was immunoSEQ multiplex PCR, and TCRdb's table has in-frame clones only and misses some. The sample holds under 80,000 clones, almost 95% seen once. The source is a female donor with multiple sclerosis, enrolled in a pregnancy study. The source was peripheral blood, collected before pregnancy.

CDR3 sequence (DNA): TGCGCCAGCAGCCAAGACCAAGATACGCAGTATTTT. It specifies CASSQDQDTQYF. V usage is TRBV4-1 and J usage is TRBJ2-3, with no clear D. V lost 0 bases and J 5 bases, leaving 3 bases between the germline ends. The CDR3 runs 12 residues. Per the germline V gene, CDR1 is MGHRA and CDR2 is YSYEKL.